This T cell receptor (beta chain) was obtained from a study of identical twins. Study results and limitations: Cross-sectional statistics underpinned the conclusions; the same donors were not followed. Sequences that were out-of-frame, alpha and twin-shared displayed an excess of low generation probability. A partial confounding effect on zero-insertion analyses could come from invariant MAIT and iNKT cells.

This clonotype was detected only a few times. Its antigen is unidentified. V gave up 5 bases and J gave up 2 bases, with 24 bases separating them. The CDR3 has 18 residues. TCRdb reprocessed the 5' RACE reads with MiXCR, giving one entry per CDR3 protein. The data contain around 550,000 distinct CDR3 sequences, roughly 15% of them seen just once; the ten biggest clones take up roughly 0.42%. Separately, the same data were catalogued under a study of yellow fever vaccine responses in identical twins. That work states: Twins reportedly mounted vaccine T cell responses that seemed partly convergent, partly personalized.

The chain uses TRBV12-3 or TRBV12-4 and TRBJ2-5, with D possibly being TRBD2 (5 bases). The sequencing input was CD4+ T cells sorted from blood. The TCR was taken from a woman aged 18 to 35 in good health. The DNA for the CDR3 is TGTGCCAGCAGTAAAAAGAACACTAGAAAGGCCCAACAAGAGACCCAGTACTTC. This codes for CASSKKNTRKAQQETQYF.